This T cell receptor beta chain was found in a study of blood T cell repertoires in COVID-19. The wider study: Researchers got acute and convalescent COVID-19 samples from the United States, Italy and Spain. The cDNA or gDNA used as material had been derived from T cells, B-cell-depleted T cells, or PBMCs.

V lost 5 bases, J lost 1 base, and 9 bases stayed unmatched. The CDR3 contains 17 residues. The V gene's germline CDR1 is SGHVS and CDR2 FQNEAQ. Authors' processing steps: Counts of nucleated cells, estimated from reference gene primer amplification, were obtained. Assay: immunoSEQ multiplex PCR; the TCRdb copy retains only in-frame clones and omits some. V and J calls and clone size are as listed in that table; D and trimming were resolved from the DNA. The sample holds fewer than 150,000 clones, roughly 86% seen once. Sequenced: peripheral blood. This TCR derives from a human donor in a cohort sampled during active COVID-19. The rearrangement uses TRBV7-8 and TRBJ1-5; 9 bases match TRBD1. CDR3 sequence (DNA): TGTGCCAGCAGCCCCGGGACAGGGATTAGAAGCAATCAGCCCCAGCATTTT. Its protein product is CASSPGTGIRSNQPQHF.